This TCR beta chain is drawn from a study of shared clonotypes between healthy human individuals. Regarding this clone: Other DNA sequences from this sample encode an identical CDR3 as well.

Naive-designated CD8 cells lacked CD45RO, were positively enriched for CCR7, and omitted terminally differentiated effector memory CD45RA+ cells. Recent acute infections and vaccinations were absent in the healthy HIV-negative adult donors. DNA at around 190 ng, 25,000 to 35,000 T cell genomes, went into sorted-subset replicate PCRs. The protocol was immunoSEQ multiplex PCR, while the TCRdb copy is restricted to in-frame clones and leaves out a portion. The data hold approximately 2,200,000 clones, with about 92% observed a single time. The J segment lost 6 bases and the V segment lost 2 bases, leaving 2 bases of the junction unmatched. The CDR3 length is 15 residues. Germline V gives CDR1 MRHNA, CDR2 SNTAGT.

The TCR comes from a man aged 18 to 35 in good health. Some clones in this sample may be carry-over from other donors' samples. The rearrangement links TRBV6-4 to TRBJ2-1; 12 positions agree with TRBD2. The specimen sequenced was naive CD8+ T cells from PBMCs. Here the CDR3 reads CASSDLAGGGNEQFF. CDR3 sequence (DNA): TGTGCCAGCAGTGACCTAGCGGGAGGGGGCAATGAGCAGTTCTTC.